This is a list of T cell receptor beta chains from one sample in a study of blood T cell repertoires in COVID-19. The protocol was immunoSEQ multiplex PCR, while the TCRdb copy is restricted to in-frame clones and leaves out a portion. The table shows over 60,000 clones, with about 82% occurring only once. Input material: peripheral blood. The source is a human donor in a cohort sampled during active COVID-19. CDR3s leave out the opening cysteine and the closing phenylalanine or tryptophan.

v_call,j_call,cdr3_aa
TRBV7-2,TRBJ1-1,ASSLLRENTEAF
TRBV2,TRBJ2-7,ASNWDRAYEQY
TRBV4-3,TRBJ1-1,ASSRRGGREEAF
TRBV18,TRBJ1-3,ASSAGQGSSGNTIY
TRBV2,TRBJ1-6,ASSPGQVVGSPLH
TRBV7-8,TRBJ1-6,ASSHTGKSPLH
TRBV5-6,TRBJ1-6,ASSLGAAYNSPLH
TRBV6-6,TRBJ1-5,ASRTTGEYQPQH
TRBV6-2/TRBV6-3,TRBJ2-3,ASSYAAQHPQY
TRBV3-1/TRBV3-2,TRBJ2-7,ASSLRRDRVYEQY
TRBV4-1,TRBJ1-4,ASRPETGGTNEKLF
TRBV25-1,TRBJ2-7,ASPLEGFCACGQY
TRBV4-2,TRBJ2-1,ASSQGSGSTYNEQF
TRBV11-2,TRBJ1-1,ASSLVTGRGEAF
TRBV6-4,TRBJ2-3,ASSASGNTDTQY
TRBV18,TRBJ2-3,ASSPRVADTQY
TRBV5-6,TRBJ2-7,ASSPGGQGYEQY
TRBV30,TRBJ1-3,AWSMRSSGNTIY
TRBV9,TRBJ2-2,ASSASGSLNTGELF
TRBV28,TRBJ2-7,ASRKRDRAFEEQY
TRBV19,TRBJ2-7,ASSRGGAPSYEQY
TRBV11-2,TRBJ1-4,ASSRLEGAREKLF
TRBV3-1/TRBV3-2,TRBJ1-5,ASSHGTGGYQPQH
TRBV7-2,TRBJ2-7,ASSTQGSTSYEQY
TRBV7-7,TRBJ1-3,ASSSGTGTGNTIY
TRBV5-4,TRBJ2-7,ASSWIPGQGYEQY
TRBV15,TRBJ1-2,ATSRFRAEGNYGYT
TRBV28,TRBJ2-1,ASSFLPGQGAHNEQF
TRBV6-5,TRBJ1-5,ASKSGVRQPQH
TRBV19,TRBJ1-6,ASAGGAGNSPLH
TRBV7-2,TRBJ2-3,ASSLVAGRLDTQY
TRBV29-1,TRBJ2-2,SVAGGTDNTGELF
TRBV28,TRBJ2-1,ASSLPASGRVMYNEQF
TRBV18,TRBJ2-7,ASSSSVGSREAYEQY
TRBV3-1/TRBV3-2,TRBJ2-3,ASSIRDSRDTQY
TRBV11-3,TRBJ1-2,ASTSDGPGYT
TRBV11-2,TRBJ1-4,ASSRGGASTNEKLF
TRBV2,TRBJ2-7,ASSTDRYEQY
TRBV7-9,TRBJ2-3,ASSEGLGANVDTQY
TRBV27,TRBJ1-6,ASSSRPPGQGGSPLH
TRBV3-1/TRBV3-2,TRBJ1-1,ASSHINGVPGQGPNTEAF
TRBV12-3/TRBV12-4,TRBJ1-4,ASSGQLNEKLF
TRBV5-4,TRBJ1-1,ASSLAGDIEAF
TRBV2,TRBJ2-7,ASRRGTSGYEQY
TRBV14,TRBJ2-1,ASSLQNEQF
TRBV9,TRBJ2-5,ASSSGQPEETQY
TRBV5-1,TRBJ2-7,ASSPGTATYEQY
TRBV7-8,TRBJ1-1,ASSPLTGRAF
TRBV19,TRBJ2-4,ASGLAGALAKNIQY
TRBV7-9,TRBJ2-1,ASNYAGQDNEQF
TRBV7-9,TRBJ2-2,ASSRQGANTGELF
TRBV18,TRBJ2-1,ASSPYSQSLDNEQF
TRBV27,TRBJ2-7,ASSLSLAGAYEQY
TRBV27,TRBJ1-4,ASSFWGQGEKLF